This T cell receptor (beta chain) is from a study of memory CD4+ T cells and cytomegalovirus serostatus. About the research overall: Healthy Belgian adult donors included several CMV-positive and some 24 CMV-negative people.

The sort gate was single viable CD3+CD4+CD8-CD45RO+ cells for memory CD4+ T cells. In regard to this clone: No antigen is known for it.

General study findings and limits: The CMV-associated TCR signature appears largely within the CD4+ memory repertoire. CMV serostatus prediction reached median AUC approximately 0.95, or 0.91 with US-trained model.

Using immunoSEQ multiplex PCR, the repertoire was profiled, and TCRdb retains in-frame clones only, with some absent. Among tens of thousands of clones listed, over 70% were seen once. With 2 bases removed from V and 4 bases from J, the gap between germline ends came to 15 bases. This CDR3 has 16 residues. CDR1 and CDR2 (germline): MDHEN, SYDVKM. The rearrangement joins TRBV28 to TRBJ2-1; no reliable D call. Sequenced input: memory CD4+ T cells from blood. This TCR was recovered from an adult in good health and CMV-seronegative. CDR3 coding DNA: TGTGCCAGCAGTTTAGATTGGCCTGTATCTTACAATGAGCAGTTCTTC. As protein: CASSLDWPVSYNEQFF.